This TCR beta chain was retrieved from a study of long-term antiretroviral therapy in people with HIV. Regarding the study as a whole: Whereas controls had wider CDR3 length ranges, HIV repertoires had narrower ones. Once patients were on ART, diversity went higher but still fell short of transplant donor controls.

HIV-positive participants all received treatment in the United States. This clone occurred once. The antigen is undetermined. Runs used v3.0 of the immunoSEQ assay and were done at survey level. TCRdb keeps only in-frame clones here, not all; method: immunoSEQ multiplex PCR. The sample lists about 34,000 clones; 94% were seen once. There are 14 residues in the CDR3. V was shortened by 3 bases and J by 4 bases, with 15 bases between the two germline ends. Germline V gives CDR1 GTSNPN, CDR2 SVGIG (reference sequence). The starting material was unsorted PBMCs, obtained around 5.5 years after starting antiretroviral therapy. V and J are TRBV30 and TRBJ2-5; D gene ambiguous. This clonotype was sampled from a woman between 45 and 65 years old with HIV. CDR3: CAWSQSTARETQYF. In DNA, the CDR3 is TGTGCCTGGAGCCAGTCGACTGCGAGAGAGACCCAGTACTTC.